This TCR beta chain emerged from a study of Ad26.COV2.S vaccination and SARS-CoV-2 variants. About the study: Donor allocation was to the COV1001 Ad26.COV2.S trial arm. Recipients of Ad26.COV2.S got it intramuscularly, once or twice 56 days apart. Study findings and constraints: Total T cell responses may have been underestimated by the TCR breadth and depth analyses.

Germline values: CDR1 SEHNR, CDR2 FQNEAQ (reference sequence). V was clipped by 0 bases and J by 7 bases, with 12 bases between them. The CDR3 length is 15 residues. Treatment of the sample: over 15 received Ad26.COV2.S at low or high dose, single or two shots; 5 received placebo; per-sample allocation not given. Vaccine and placebo recipients were sampled on day 63 after the first injection. To note about this clone: Its antigen is as yet unknown.

Profiled with immunoSEQ multiplex PCR; TCRdb holds only in-frame clones, not every one. Among roughly 450,000 clones listed, 90% were seen once. The source material was peripheral blood, sampled in a trial of Ad26.COV2.S vaccine versus placebo. The V gene is TRBV7-9, the J gene TRBJ1-4; possibly TRBD1 for D (6 bases). The sequence was obtained from a person aged 18 to 59 who received the Ad26.COV2.S COVID-19 vaccine or a placebo. DNA for the CDR3: TGTGCCAGCAGCTTAGCGGGGACAAAAGGTGAAAAACTGTTTTTT. It yields the protein CASSLAGTKGEKLFF.